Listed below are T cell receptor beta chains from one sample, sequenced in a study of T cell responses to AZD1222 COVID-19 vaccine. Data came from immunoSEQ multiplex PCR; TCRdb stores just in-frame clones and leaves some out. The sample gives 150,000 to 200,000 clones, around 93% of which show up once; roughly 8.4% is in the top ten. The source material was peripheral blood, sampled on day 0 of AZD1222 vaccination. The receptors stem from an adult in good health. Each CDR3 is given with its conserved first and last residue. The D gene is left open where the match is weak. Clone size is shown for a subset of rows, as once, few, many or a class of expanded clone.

CSAYKYEQYF TGCAGTGCTTATAAATACGAGCAGTACTTC NA TRBJ2-7 TRBV20-1 few
CASSPGLAGGPGNEQFF TGTGCCAGCAGCCCAGGACTAGCGGGAGGGCCAGGGAATGAGCAGTTCTTC TRBD2 TRBJ2-1 TRBV7-3 NA
CASRVTGTSGKADWETQYF TGTGCCAGCAGAGTAACCGGGACTAGCGGGAAGGCGGATTGGGAGACCCAGTACTTC TRBD2 TRBJ2-5 TRBV13 NA
CATSDVSGKQETQYF TGTGCCACCAGTGATGTTAGCGGAAAACAAGAGACCCAGTACTTC NA TRBJ2-5 TRBV24-1 NA
CASSGGDPQYEQYF TGCGCCAGCAGCGGGGGGGACCCTCAGTACGAGCAGTACTTC TRBD2 TRBJ2-7 TRBV5-1 NA
CATSFAGDQPQHF TGTGCCACCAGTTTCGCAGGGGATCAGCCCCAGCATTTT NA TRBJ1-5 TRBV24-1 NA
CASSLGLAGGDTQYF TGCGCCAGCAGCTTGGGACTAGCGGGGGGAGATACGCAGTATTTT TRBD2 TRBJ2-3 TRBV5-1 NA
CASSLIPSSLGNQPQHF TGCGCCAGCAGCTTGATCCCAAGCAGTCTGGGCAATCAGCCCCAGCATTTT NA TRBJ1-5 TRBV5-1 few
CASTSGGNYGYTF TGTGCCAGCACCTCGGGCGGCAACTATGGCTACACCTTC NA TRBJ1-2 TRBV12-3/TRBV12-4 NA
CATSRDPGDTEAFF TGTGCCACCAGCAGAGATCCTGGGGACACTGAAGCTTTCTTT NA TRBJ1-1 TRBV15 NA
CASSLRGGHEQFF TGTGCCAGCAGCTTACGGGGCGGACATGAGCAGTTCTTC NA TRBJ2-1 TRBV11-1 NA
CASSEFLGLEQFF TGTGCCAGCAGTGAATTTTTAGGTCTGGAGCAGTTCTTC NA TRBJ2-1 TRBV2 NA
CASSIVAGGVGEAFF TGTGCCAGTAGTATAGTAGCAGGGGGCGTGGGTGAAGCTTTCTTT TRBD1 TRBJ1-1 TRBV19 NA
CAISDYRGSTEQYF TGTGCCATCAGTGATTATCGCGGGAGCACCGAGCAGTACTTC TRBD2 TRBJ2-7 TRBV10-3 NA
CASSSEVYSGNTIYF TGTGCCAGCAGTTCCGAAGTCTACTCTGGAAACACCATATATTTT NA TRBJ1-3 TRBV28 NA
CASSLGDRASYGYTF TGTGCCAGCAGCTTAGGGGACAGGGCCTCCTATGGCTACACCTTC TRBD1 TRBJ1-2 TRBV7-2 NA
CASSSGQASNQPQHF TGTGCCAGCAGCTCCGGACAGGCTAGCAATCAGCCCCAGCATTTT TRBD1 TRBJ1-5 TRBV11-2 NA
CASSFGLSTDTQYF TGTGCCAGCAGTTTCGGTCTTTCCACAGATACGCAGTATTTT NA TRBJ2-3 TRBV27 NA
CASSPAGWGTQYF TGTGCCAGCAGCCCCGCCGGGTGGGGGACGCAGTATTTT NA TRBJ2-3 TRBV7-3 NA
CASSLSSGEGDTQYF TGCGCCAGCAGCTTGTCTAGCGGTGAGGGAGATACGCAGTATTTT TRBD2 TRBJ2-3 TRBV5-1 NA
CASSSRYKVGTGELFF TGTGCCAGCAGCTCCCGATACAAGGTCGGCACCGGGGAGCTGTTTTTT NA TRBJ2-2 TRBV7-2 NA
CARKASYEQYF TGTGCCAGAAAGGCCAGCTACGAGCAGTACTTC NA TRBJ2-7 TRBV5-3 NA
CASSQDRYSNTEAFF TGTGCCAGCAGCCAAGATCGGTATTCGAACACTGAAGCTTTCTTT NA TRBJ1-1 TRBV14 NA
CASSGTSGSDGELFF TGTGCCAGCAGCGGGACTAGCGGGAGCGACGGGGAGCTGTTTTTT TRBD2 TRBJ2-2 TRBV9 NA
CATTRAGDYGYTF TGTGCCACCACCCGGGCCGGTGACTATGGCTACACCTTC NA TRBJ1-2 TRBV15 NA
CASSLGGGRGTIHNSPLHF TGTGCCAGCAGCTTAGGAGGGGGGCGCGGAACGATCCATAATTCACCCCTCCACTTT NA TRBJ1-6 TRBV11-2 NA
CAWNLATNEKLFF TGTGCCTGGAATCTGGCAACTAATGAAAAACTGTTTTTT NA TRBJ1-4 TRBV30 NA
CASSFSGSPLHF TGTGCCAGCAGTTTCTCGGGGTCACCCCTCCACTTT NA TRBJ1-6 TRBV12-3/TRBV12-4 NA
CASSPTGTMREKLFF TGTGCCAGCAGTCCGACCGGGACCATGAGGGAAAAACTGTTTTTT NA TRBJ1-4 TRBV28 NA
CSVVRGNQETQYF TGCAGCGTGGTACGGGGCAACCAAGAGACCCAGTACTTC NA TRBJ2-5 TRBV29-1 once
CASKQGDTEAFF TGTGCCAGTAAACAGGGGGACACTGAAGCTTTCTTT TRBD1 TRBJ1-1 TRBV27 NA
CASSPVSQGARRNQPQHF TGTGCCAGTAGCCCGGTGTCTCAGGGGGCGAGGCGCAATCAGCCCCAGCATTTT TRBD1 TRBJ1-5 TRBV19 NA
CASSTNPQPTVSGNTIYF TGTGCCAGCAGCACGAATCCGCAGCCTACGGTATCTGGAAACACCATATATTTT NA TRBJ1-3 TRBV9 NA
CASSPAVVGVGPEAFF TGTGCCAGCAGCCCGGCTGTCGTCGGGGTTGGGCCTGAAGCTTTCTTT NA TRBJ1-1 TRBV7-8 NA
CASSLVTSGMNEQFF TGTGCCAGCAGCTTGGTGACTAGCGGGATGAATGAGCAGTTCTTC TRBD2 TRBJ2-1 TRBV5-4 NA
CASSLEFLGQQYF TGCGCCAGCAGCTTGGAGTTCCTGGGACAGCAGTACTTC NA TRBJ2-7 TRBV5-1 NA
CASSYGTSGSNEQFF TGTGCCAGCAGCTACGGGACTAGCGGGAGTAATGAGCAGTTCTTC TRBD2 TRBJ2-1 TRBV9 NA
CARSFCGKIQGISPLHF TGTGCCAGAAGTTTTTGTGGGAAGATACAGGGGATCTCACCCCTCCACTTT TRBD1 TRBJ1-6 TRBV5-3 NA
CSGSKNIQYF TGCAGTGGGTCCAAAAACATTCAGTACTTC NA TRBJ2-4 TRBV20-1 NA
CASSLSPSLEAFF TGTGCCAGCAGCTTGTCTCCCAGCCTCGAAGCTTTCTTT NA TRBJ1-1 TRBV5-4 NA
CASSAASGGGEQYF TGTGCCAGCAGCGCTGCGAGCGGGGGCGGGGAGCAGTACTTC TRBD2 TRBJ2-7 TRBV11-2 NA
CASSDETRLASNF TGTGCCAGCAGTGACGAGACAAGGTTGGCGTCGAATTTT NA TRBJ1-5 TRBV6-1 NA
CASTTSGRATDTQYF TGTGCCAGCACGACTAGCGGGAGGGCGACAGATACGCAGTATTTT TRBD2 TRBJ2-3 TRBV5-4 NA
CASSLEAGMSTDTQYF TGTGCCAGCAGCTTAGAGGCCGGGATGAGCACAGATACGCAGTATTTT NA TRBJ2-3 TRBV7-2 NA
CASSLGHRPQGEKLFF TGCGCCAGCAGCTTGGGTCACAGGCCCCAGGGGGAAAAACTGTTTTTT NA TRBJ1-4 TRBV5-1 NA
CASRPGQGSYEQYF TGTGCCAGTAGGCCGGGACAGGGGTCCTACGAGCAGTACTTC TRBD1 TRBJ2-7 TRBV19 NA
CASSLSPRGTDTQYF TGTGCCAGTAGCCTGAGCCCCCGGGGCACAGATACGCAGTATTTT NA TRBJ2-3 TRBV19 NA